This T cell receptor (beta chain) was found in a study of blood T cells in healthy people across ages. Study-wide results and caveats: Both higher diversity and more naive CD4+ cells marked long-lived donors when set against aged donors.

For the second PCR, which ran for roughly 6 to 11 cycles, a sample-barcoded 5' primer and a J-beta primer mix were used. In TCRdb, the 5' RACE reads were re-called with MiXCR into one record per CDR3 protein. Of roughly 930,000 distinct CDR3 sequences in the sample, about 48% were seen once. In terms of origin and age, donors were healthy Caucasian individuals from Russia aged roughly 6 to 100. About this clonotype: What it binds is unknown.

Germline-derived CDR1 and CDR2 are DFQATT and SNEGSKA (reference sequence). This CDR3 spans 12 amino acids. V lost 4 bases to trimming and J lost 3 bases, with 10 bases between them. The sample taken for sequencing was blood. This chain joins TRBV20-1 and TRBJ2-7, with unresolved D. The TCR comes from a man between 25 and 39 years old in good health. DNA for the CDR3: TGCAGTGCTAAGAGTTCGGTCTACGAGCAGTACTTC. Its translation is CSAKSSVYEQYF.